This T cell receptor (beta chain) was profiled in a study of vaccination and CD4 T cells after COVID-19. Study at large: Six male and four female convalescents took part, two of them Hispanic.

This CDR3 is 14 amino acids long. Germline V gene lookup returns CDR1 MNHNS and CDR2 SASEGT. The V end was cut by 8 bases, the J end by 7 bases, with 15 bases between. This clonotype was counted a few times. What it binds is unknown. With the Oncomine TCR Beta short-read assay, DNA from cultured CD4+ T cells was sequenced. MiXCR was run by TCRdb on the PCR reads, yielding one entry per CDR3 protein. Of about 18,000 distinct CDR3 sequences listed, 70% were seen once; the top ten hold approximately 6%. Documented treatment: approximately 11-day PBMC culture with coronavirus spike peptide pools or control peptides (ViraFEST assay).

V usage is TRBV6-1 and J usage is TRBJ1-6, with D possibly TRBD1 on 6 matching bases. The sequenced sample was CD4+ T cells from blood, cultured in vitro. The TCR was taken from a human donor who had recovered from COVID-19. The CDR3 sequence is CASGDDRSNSPLHF. Written as DNA, the CDR3 is TGTGCCAGCGGCGACGACAGGTCAAATTCACCCCTCCACTTT.